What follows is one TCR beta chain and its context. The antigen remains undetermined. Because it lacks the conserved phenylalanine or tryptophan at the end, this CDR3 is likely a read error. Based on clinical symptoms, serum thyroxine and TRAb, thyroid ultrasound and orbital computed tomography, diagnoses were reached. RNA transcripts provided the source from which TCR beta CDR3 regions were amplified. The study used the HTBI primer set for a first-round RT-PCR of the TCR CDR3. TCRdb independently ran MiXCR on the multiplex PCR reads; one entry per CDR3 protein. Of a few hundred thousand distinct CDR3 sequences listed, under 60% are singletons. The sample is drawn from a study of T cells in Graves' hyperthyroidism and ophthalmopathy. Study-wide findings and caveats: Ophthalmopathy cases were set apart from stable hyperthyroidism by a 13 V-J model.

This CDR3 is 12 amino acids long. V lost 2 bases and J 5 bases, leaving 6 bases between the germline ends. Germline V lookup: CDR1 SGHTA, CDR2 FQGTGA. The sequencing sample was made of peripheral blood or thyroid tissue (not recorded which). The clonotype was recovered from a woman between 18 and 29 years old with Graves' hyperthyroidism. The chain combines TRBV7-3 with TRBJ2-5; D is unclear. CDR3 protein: CASSLVGETQYY. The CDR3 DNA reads TGTGCCAGCAGCTTAGTGGGCGAGACCCAGTACTAC.